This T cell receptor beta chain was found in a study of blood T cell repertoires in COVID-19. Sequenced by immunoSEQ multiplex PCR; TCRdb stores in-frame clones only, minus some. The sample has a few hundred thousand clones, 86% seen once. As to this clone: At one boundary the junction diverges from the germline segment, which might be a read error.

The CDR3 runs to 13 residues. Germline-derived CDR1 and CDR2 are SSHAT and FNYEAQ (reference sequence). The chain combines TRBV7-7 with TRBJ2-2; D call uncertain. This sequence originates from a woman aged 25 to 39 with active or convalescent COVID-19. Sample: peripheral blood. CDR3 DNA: TGTGCTAGCAGCTCGTACGACGGCGGAGAGCTGTTTTTT. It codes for CASSSYDGGELFF. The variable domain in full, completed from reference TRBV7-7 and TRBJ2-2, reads GAGVSQSPRYKVTKRGQDVTLRCDPISSHATLYWYQQALGQGPEFLTYFNYEAQPDKSGLPSDRFSAERPEGSISTLTIQRTEQRDSAMYRCASSSYDGGELFFGEGSRLTVL.